The 9 T cell receptor beta chains below come from one sample, sequenced in a study of cytomegalovirus exposure and HLA in healthy donors. TCRdb keeps only in-frame clones here, not all; method: immunoSEQ multiplex PCR. Of tens of thousands of clones in the sample, over 85% were seen once. The sample was PBMCs. These receptors all stem from a woman younger than 35 in good health and CMV-seropositive.

The J gene is TRBJ2-5, the V gene TRBV7-9, with unresolved D. Germline loops: CDR1 SEHNR, CDR2 FQNEAQ (reference sequence). The CDR3 contains 15 residues. V was trimmed by 2 bases and J by 1 base, leaving 11 bases between them. CDR3 protein: CASSLSVTAQETQYF. For the CDR3, the DNA is TGTGCCAGCAGCTTATCGGTAACAGCCCAAGAGACCCAGTACTTC.

The chain recombines TRBV10-2 with TRBJ2-1; D perhaps matches TRBD2 (5 bases). V lost 4 bases, J lost 1 base, and 8 bases lay in between. The V gene's germline CDR1 is WSHSY and CDR2 SAAADI. This CDR3 contains 14 residues. The CDR3 nucleotides are TGCGCCAGCAGTGTTGGGAGTTCCTACAATGAGCAGTTCTTC. Its translation: CASSVGSSYNEQFF.

The chain employs TRBV7-2 and TRBJ2-1; TRBD1 might be the D (6 bases). Looked up from germline, CDR1 is SGHTA and CDR2 is FQGNSA. V lost 4 bases and J 9 bases, leaving 7 bases between the germline ends. CDR3 length: 11 residues. CDR3 in amino acids: CASSSGAEQFF. The CDR3 DNA sequence: TGTGCCAGCAGCTCAGGGGCTGAGCAGTTCTTC.

The J gene is TRBJ2-1, the V gene TRBV15; D possibly corresponds to TRBD2 (5 bases). Germline V gene lookup returns CDR1 LNHNV and CDR2 YYDKDF (reference sequence). The CDR3 spans 15 residues. V lost 7 bases and J lost 6, with 19 bases in between. DNA of the CDR3: TGTGCCACCACTCCGCGGGTCATGGACGTCAATGAGCAGTTCTTC. Residues: CATTPRVMDVNEQFF.

J is TRBJ2-5 and V is TRBV27; D might be TRBD2 (7 bases). Per germline, CDR1 MNHEY and CDR2 SMNVEV (reference sequence). The CDR3 is 13 residues long. V was pared by 2 bases and J by 5 bases, with 9 bases between. CDR3 in DNA: TGTGCCAGCAGTTTAAGGGGGGGCGAGACCCAGTACTTC. Its translation: CASSLRGGETQYF.

The chain carries TRBV29-1 and TRBJ2-5, with D possibly matching TRBD2 (6 bases). Germline lookup yields CDR1 SQVTM and CDR2 ANQGSEA. V was pared by 4 bases and J by 5 bases, with 11 bases between. The CDR3 is 12 residues long. For the CDR3, the DNA is TGCAGCGTTGGAACTGGGGGGGAGACCCAGTACTTC. Its protein product is CSVGTGGETQYF.

The chain employs TRBV9 and TRBJ2-2; 8 positions match TRBD2. The germline V gene encodes CDR1 SGDLS and CDR2 YYNGEE. The junction had 13 bases not matched to a gene; V was cut back by 4 bases and J by 8 bases. CDR3 size: 16 residues. The CDR3 sequence is CASSFPRAGGTGELFF. In DNA form, the CDR3 reads TGTGCCAGCAGCTTCCCCCGGGCGGGGGGCACTGGGGAGCTGTTTTTT.

The chain couples TRBV30 to TRBJ2-4; 8 bases are a match to TRBD1. The germline V gene has CDR1 GTSNPN and CDR2 SVGIG (reference sequence). Trimming at V came to 3 bases and at J to 0 bases, leaving 4 bases not matched to a gene. CDR3 length: 15 residues. The CDR3 spells CAWSRGRGAKNIQYF. The CDR3 nucleotides are TGTGCCTGGAGCAGGGGGCGCGGAGCCAAAAACATTCAGTACTTC.

This sequence joins TRBV27 and TRBJ1-2; D may be TRBD1 (6 bases). The CDR3 is 14 residues long. Germline-derived CDR1 and CDR2 are MNHEY and SMNVEV (reference sequence). With 7 bases removed from V and 8 bases from J, the gap between germline ends came to 20 bases. The CDR3 loop reads CASKTGSLTPGYTF. Here the CDR3 DNA reads TGTGCCAGCAAAACAGGGTCACTAACTCCCGGCTACACCTTC.